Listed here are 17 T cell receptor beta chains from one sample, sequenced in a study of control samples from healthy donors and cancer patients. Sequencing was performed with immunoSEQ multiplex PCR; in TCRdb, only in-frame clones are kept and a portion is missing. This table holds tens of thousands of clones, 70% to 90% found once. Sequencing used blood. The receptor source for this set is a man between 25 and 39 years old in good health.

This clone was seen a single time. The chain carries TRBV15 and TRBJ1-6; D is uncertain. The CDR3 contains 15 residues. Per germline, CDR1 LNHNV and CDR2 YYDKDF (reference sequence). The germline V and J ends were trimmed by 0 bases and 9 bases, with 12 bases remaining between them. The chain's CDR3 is CATSRDPSLASPLHF. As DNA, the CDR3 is TGTGCCACCAGCAGAGATCCATCGTTAGCTTCACCCCTCCACTTT.

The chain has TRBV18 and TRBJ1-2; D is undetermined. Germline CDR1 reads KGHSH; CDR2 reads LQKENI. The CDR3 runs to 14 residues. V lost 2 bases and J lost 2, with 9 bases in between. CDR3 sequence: CASSPYVENYGYTF. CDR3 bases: TGTGCCAGCTCACCATACGTGGAAAACTATGGCTACACCTTC.

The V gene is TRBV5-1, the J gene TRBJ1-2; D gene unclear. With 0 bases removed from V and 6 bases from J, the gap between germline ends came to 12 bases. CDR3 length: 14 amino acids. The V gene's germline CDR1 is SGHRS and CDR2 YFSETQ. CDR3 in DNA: TGCGCCAGCAGCTTGGGTCCGGGGTCCGATGGCTACACCTTC. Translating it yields CASSLGPGSDGYTF.

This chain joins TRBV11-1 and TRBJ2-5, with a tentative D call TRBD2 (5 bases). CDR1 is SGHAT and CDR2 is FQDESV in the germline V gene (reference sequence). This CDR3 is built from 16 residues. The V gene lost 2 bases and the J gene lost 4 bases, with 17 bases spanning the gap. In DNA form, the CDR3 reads TGTGCCAGCAGCTTAAGGGAGAGTCGGGATATAGAGACCCAGTACTTC. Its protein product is CASSLRESRDIETQYF.

The CDR3 coding sequence is TGTGCCAGCAGTTTGCTAGCGGGTGGCACCGGGGAGCTGTTTTTT. It encodes CASSLLAGGTGELFF. This chain connects TRBV28 to TRBJ2-2, with 8 bases lining up with TRBD2. Germline V gives CDR1 MDHEN, CDR2 SYDVKM. The CDR3 runs to 15 residues. Trimming cost V 3 bases and J 4 bases; bases outside gene matches: 4.

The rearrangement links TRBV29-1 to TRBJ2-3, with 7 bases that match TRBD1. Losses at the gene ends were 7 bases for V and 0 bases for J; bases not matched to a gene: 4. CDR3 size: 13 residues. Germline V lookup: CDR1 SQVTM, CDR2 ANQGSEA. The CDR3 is CSADRSSTDTQYF. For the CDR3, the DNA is TGCAGCGCGGACAGGTCTAGCACAGATACGCAGTATTTT.

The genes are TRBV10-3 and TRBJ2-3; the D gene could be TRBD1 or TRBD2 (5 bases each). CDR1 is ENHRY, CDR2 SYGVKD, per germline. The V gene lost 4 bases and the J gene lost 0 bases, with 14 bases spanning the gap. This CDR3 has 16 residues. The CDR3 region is CAISGALRGSTDTQYF. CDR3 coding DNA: TGTGCCATCAGTGGGGCCCTGAGGGGTAGCACAGATACGCAGTATTTT.

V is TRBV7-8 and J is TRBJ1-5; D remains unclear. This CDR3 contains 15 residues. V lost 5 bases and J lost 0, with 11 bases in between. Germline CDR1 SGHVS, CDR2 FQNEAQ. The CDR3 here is CASSPGANSNQPQHF. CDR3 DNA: TGTGCCAGCAGCCCGGGAGCGAATAGCAATCAGCCCCAGCATTTT.

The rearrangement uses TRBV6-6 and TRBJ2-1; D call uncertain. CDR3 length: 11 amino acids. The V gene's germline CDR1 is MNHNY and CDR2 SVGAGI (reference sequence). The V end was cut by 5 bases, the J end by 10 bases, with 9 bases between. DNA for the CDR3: TGTGCCAGCAGTCAACCCAAGGAGCAGTTCTTC. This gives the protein CASSQPKEQFF.

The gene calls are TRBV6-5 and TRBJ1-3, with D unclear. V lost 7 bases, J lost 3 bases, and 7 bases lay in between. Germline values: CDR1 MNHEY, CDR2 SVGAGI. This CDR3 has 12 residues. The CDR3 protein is CASKSYGNTIYF. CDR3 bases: TGTGCCAGCAAGTCTTATGGAAACACCATATATTTT.

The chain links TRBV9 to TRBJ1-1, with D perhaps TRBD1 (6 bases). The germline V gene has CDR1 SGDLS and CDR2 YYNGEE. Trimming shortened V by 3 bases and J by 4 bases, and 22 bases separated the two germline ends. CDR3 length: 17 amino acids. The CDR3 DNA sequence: TGTGCCAGCAGCGACGCCTTGGGAGGGGGTCTGAGCACTGAAGCTTTCTTT. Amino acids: CASSDALGGGLSTEAFF.

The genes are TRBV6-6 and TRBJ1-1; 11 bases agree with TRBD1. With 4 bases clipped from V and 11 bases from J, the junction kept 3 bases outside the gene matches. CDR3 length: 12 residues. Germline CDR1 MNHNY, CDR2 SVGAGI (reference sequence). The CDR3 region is CASSSGDRGAFF. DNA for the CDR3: TGTGCCAGCAGTTCGGGGGACAGGGGGGCTTTCTTT.

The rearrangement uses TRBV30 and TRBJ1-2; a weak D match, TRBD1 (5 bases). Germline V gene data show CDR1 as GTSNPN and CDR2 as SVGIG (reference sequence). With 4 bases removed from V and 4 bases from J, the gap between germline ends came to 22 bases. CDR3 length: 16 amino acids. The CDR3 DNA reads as TGTGCCTGGAAAGGTGGGGCACCCGGGGAGGGCTATGGCTACACCTTC. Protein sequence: CAWKGGAPGEGYGYTF.

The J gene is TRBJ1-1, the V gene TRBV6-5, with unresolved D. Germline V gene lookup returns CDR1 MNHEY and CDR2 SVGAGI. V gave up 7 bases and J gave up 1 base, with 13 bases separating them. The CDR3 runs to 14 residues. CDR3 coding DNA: TGTGCCAGCATGGGGTTTTATTCGAACACTGAAGCTTTCTTT. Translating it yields CASMGFYSNTEAFF.

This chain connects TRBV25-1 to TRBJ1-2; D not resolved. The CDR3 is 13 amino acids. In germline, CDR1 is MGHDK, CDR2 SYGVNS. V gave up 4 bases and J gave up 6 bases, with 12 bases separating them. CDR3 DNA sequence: TGTGCCAGCAGTGCGCCAATAGGGAATGGCTACACCTTC. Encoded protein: CASSAPIGNGYTF.

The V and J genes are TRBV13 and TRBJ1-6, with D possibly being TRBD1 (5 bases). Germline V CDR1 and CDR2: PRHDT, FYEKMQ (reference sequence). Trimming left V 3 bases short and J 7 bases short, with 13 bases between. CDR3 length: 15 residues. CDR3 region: CASSFREGRNSPLHF. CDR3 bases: TGTGCCAGCAGCTTTCGGGAGGGGAGGAATTCACCCCTCCACTTT.

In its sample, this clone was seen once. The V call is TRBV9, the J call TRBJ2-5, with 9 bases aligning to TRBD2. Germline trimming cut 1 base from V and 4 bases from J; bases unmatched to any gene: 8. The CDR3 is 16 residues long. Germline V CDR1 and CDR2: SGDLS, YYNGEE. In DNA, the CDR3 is TGTGCCAGCAGCGTAAAACCATTTAGCGGGGGAGAGACCCAGTACTTC. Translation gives CASSVKPFSGGETQYF.